This T cell receptor (beta chain) originates from a study of shared clonotypes between healthy human individuals. On the study more broadly: A donor's plate count was three for CD4 naive and three for CD4 memory; CD8 naive had two and CD8 memory one.

CDR1 is MDHEN and CDR2 is SYDVKM in the germline V gene. The CDR3 is made up of 13 amino acids. The germline V and J ends were trimmed by 6 bases and 0 bases, with 8 bases remaining between them. As concerns this clone: Antigen unknown.

General study points: Across subsets, estimated richness was generally greater for naive than for memory populations. Clonotype sharing among donors likely depends on sequencing depth.

Per sorted-subset replicate PCR, input was approximately 0.2 ug DNA, representing tens of thousands of T cell genomes. Repertoires were generated with immunoSEQ multiplex PCR, while TCRdb's copy carries only in-frame clones and drops some. The data contain about 2.4 million clones, 90% to 95% of them singletons. Sequencing was carried out using naive CD4+ T cells from PBMCs. This sample's subset: CD45RA+ positively selected. The clonotype was recovered from a man aged 18 to 30 in good health. Some clones in this sample may be carry-over from other donors' samples. J is TRBJ1-1 and V is TRBV28; D not resolved. The CDR3 loop reads CASRPGMNTEAFF. CDR3 nucleotide sequence: TGTGCCAGCAGACCAGGCATGAACACTGAAGCTTTCTTT. The entire variable domain, with the rest obtained from reference TRBV28 and TRBJ1-1, is as follows: DVKVTQSSRYLVKRTGEKVFLECVQDMDHENMFWYRQDPGLGLRLIYFSYDVKMKEKGDIPEGYSVSREKKERFSLILESASTNQTSMYLCASRPGMNTEAFFGQGTRLTVV.